This TCR beta chain is drawn from a study of read filtering for tumor transcriptome and immune sequencing. Study at large: By R-ISS, stages I, II and III held around 8, 15 and 7 patients.

The study, taken as a whole, reports: This fraction held mixed bone marrow immune cells after CD138-negative sorting. Even smaller IR-seq throughput identified most shared clonotypes.

The CDR3 contains 13 residues. Between the trimmed V and J ends, which lost 4 bases and 5 bases, there was a span of 11 bases. Germline CDR1 reads SGHAT; CDR2 reads FQNNGV. With regard to this clonotype: Its target is unknown.

From roughly 390 ng of RNA, a library with molecular barcoded alpha/delta and beta/gamma adaptors was made. MiXCR, run by TCRdb on the reads, gives a single entry per CDR3 protein. The sample lists thousands of distinct CDR3 sequences; about 65% were seen once. The sequencing input was a population of CD138-negative cells sorted from bone marrow. The receptor comes from a donor aged 40 or older with multiple myeloma. This table probably holds off-target reads from a library built for another chain. This chain uses TRBV11-2 with TRBJ1-1; perhaps TRBD1 as D (6 bases). The CDR3 sequence: CASSYTGMTEAFF. The CDR3, as DNA: TGTGCCAGCAGCTACACAGGGATGACTGAAGCTTTCTTT.